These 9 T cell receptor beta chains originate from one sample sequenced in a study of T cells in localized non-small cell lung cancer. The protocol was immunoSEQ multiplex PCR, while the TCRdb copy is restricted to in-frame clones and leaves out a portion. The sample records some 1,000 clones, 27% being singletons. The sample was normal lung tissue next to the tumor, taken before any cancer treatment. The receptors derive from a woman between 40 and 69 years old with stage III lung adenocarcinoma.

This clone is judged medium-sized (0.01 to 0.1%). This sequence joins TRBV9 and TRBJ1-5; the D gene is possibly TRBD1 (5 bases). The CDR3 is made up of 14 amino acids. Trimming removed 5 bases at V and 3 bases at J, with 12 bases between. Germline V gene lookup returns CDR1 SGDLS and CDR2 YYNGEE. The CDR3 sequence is CASSERQSNQPQHF. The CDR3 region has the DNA TGTGCCAGCAGTGAAAGACAGTCCAATCAGCCCCAGCATTTT.

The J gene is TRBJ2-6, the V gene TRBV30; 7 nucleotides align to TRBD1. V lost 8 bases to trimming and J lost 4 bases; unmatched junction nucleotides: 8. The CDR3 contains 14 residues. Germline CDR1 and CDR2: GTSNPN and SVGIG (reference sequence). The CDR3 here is CARATGYGANVLTF. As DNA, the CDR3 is TGTGCCAGAGCGACAGGGTACGGGGCCAACGTCCTGACTTTC.

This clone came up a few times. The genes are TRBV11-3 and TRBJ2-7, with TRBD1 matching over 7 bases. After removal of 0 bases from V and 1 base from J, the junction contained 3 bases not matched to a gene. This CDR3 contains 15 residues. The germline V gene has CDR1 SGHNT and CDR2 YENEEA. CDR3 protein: CASSLEGRGSYEQYF. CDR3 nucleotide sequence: TGTGCCAGCAGCTTAGAAGGCAGGGGGTCCTACGAGCAGTACTTC.

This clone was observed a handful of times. CDR3 residues: CASSYSFSRDNYGYTF. CDR3 DNA: TGTGCCAGCAGTTACAGTTTTTCCAGGGATAACTATGGCTACACCTTC. The chain links TRBV6-8 to TRBJ1-2; the D gene is possibly TRBD1 (5 bases). Trimming removed 2 bases at V and 1 base at J, with 14 bases between. The CDR3 sequence is 16 residues long. CDR1 is MNHGY and CDR2 is SAAAGT in the germline V gene.

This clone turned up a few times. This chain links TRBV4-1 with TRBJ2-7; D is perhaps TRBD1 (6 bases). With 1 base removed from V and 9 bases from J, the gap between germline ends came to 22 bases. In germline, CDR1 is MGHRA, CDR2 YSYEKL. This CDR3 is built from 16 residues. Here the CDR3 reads CASSQVDSTTGSMQYF. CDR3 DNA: TGCGCCAGCAGCCAAGTTGATTCAACGACAGGCAGTATGCAGTACTTC.

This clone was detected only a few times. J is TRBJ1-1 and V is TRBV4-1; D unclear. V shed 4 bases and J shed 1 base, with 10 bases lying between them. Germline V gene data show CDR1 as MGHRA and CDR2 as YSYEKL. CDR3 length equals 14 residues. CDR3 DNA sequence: TGCGCCAGCAGCCCCCTCGACTGGAACACTGAAGCTTTCTTT. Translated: CASSPLDWNTEAFF.

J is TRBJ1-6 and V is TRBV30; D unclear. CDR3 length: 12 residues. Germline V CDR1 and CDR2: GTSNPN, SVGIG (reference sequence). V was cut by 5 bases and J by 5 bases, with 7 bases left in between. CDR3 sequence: CAWGRDNSPLHF. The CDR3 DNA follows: TGTGCCTGGGGACGGGATAATTCACCCCTCCACTTT.

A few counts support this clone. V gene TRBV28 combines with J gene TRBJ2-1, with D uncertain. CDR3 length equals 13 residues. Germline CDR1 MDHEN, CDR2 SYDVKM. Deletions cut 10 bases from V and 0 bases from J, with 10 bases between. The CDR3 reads CATDTSSYNEQFF. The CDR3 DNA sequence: TGTGCCACCGACACCAGCTCCTACAATGAGCAGTTCTTC.

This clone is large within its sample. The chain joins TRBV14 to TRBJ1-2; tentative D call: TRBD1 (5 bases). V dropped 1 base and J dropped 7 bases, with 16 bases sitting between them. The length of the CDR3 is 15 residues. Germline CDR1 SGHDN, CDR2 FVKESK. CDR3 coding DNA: TGTGCCAGCAGCCAAGGGTCGGCGGGGCAAGCTGGCTACACCTTC. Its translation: CASSQGSAGQAGYTF.